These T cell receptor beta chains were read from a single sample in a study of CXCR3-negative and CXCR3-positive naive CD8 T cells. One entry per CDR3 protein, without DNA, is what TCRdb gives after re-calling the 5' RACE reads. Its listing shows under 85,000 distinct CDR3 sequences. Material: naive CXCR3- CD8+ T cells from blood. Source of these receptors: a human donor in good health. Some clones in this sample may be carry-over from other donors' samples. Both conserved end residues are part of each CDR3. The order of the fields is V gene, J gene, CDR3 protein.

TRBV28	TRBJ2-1	CASSPTGPLNEQFF
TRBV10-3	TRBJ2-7	CAISRALGARTYEQYF
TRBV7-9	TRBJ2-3	CASRPGVASTDTQYF
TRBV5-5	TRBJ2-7	CASSWTSGSYEQYF
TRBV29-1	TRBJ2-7	CSVEGDDSYEQYF
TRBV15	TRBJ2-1	CATSPRTSGGNEQFF
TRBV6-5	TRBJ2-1	CASSTGGSYNEQFF
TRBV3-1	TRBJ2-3	CASSPQGRGDTQYF
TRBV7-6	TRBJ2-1	CASSLDQGFDEQFF
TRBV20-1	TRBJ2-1	CSAWTGENEQFF
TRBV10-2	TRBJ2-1	CASSEKEGRHIYEQFF
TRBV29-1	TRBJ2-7	CSVADSDNSYEQYF
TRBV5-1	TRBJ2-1	CASRPGLLSSNEQFF
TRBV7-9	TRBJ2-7	CASSFSGGTTYEQYF
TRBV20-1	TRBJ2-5	CSATYRGPMGETQYF